Below, 25 T cell receptor beta chains from the same sample are listed, as sequenced in a study of blood T cell repertoires in COVID-19. Sequencing was performed with immunoSEQ multiplex PCR; in TCRdb, only in-frame clones are kept and a portion is missing. The table records about 100,000 clones, 70% to 90% of them present only once. The sequenced material came from peripheral blood. Source of these receptors: a human donor in a cohort sampled during active COVID-19.

CDR3 region: CGAGGANTIYF. Written as DNA, the CDR3 is TGTGGCGCGGGGGGGGCAAACACCATATATTTT. The V and J genes are TRBV12-3 or TRBV12-4 and TRBJ1-3; possibly TRBD1 for D (6 bases). The CDR3 consists of 11 residues.

This clone was detected once. The CDR3 is CASRAHGTGYGYTF. CDR3 nucleotide sequence: TGTGCCAGCAGAGCTCACGGGACAGGCTATGGCTACACCTTC. This chain joins TRBV6-5 and TRBJ1-2, with TRBD1 identical over 8 bases. The V gene end was trimmed by 6 bases and the J gene end by 4 bases; junction bases not matched to a gene: 7. Looked up from germline, CDR1 is MNHEY and CDR2 is SVGAGI. The length of the CDR3 is 14 residues.

This clone occurred a few times. The chain employs TRBV15 and TRBJ2-7; D may be TRBD2 (5 bases). CDR3 length: 15 residues. The germline CDR1 and CDR2 sequences are LNHNV and YYDKDF (reference sequence). V lost 1 base, J lost 6 bases, and 16 bases lay in between. The CDR3 nucleotides are TGTGCCACCAGCAGAGTCCAAAGCGGAGGCTCCGAGCAGTACTTC. It is translated as CATSRVQSGGSEQYF.

In DNA form, the CDR3 reads TGTGCCAGCACCACCGGACAGGCCATGGGGACTGAAGCTTTCTTT. Its protein product is CASTTGQAMGTEAFF. The chain uses TRBV11-2 and TRBJ1-1; 7 bases are a match to TRBD1. After removal of 7 bases from V and 5 bases from J, the junction contained 13 bases not matched to a gene. The germline V gene encodes CDR1 SGHAT and CDR2 FQNNGV. This CDR3 contains 15 residues. Together with reference TRBV11-2 and TRBJ1-1, the CDR3 gives the full variable domain: EAGVAQSPRYKIIEKRQSVAFWCNPISGHATLYWYQQILGQGPKLLIQFQNNGVVDDSQLPKDRFSAERLKGVDSTLKIQPAKLEDSAVYLCASTTGQAMGTEAFFGQGTRLTVV.

The chain has TRBV3-1 (or the pseudogene TRBV3-2) and TRBJ1-2; weak D call: TRBD1 (5 bases). There are 11 residues in the CDR3. Trimming shortened V by 6 bases and J by 6 bases, and 8 bases separated the two germline ends. The germline gives CDR1 LGHDT, CDR2 YNNKEL (reference sequence). The CDR3 sequence is CASSTGDGYTF. CDR3 coding DNA: TGTGCCAGCAGTACGGGGGATGGCTACACCTTC.

The chain couples TRBV6-6 to TRBJ2-7; D ambiguous. The germline CDR1 and CDR2 sequences are MNHNY and SVGAGI (reference sequence). V was pared by 6 bases and J by 2 bases, with 5 bases between. The CDR3 loop spans 11 amino acids. Written as DNA, the CDR3 is TGTGCCAGCAGGACTGCCTACGAGCAGTACTTC. Translating gives CASRTAYEQYF.

The chain joins TRBV18 to TRBJ2-7, with D perhaps TRBD1 (6 bases). CDR3 length equals 14 residues. V lost 4 bases and J 10 bases, leaving 20 bases between the germline ends. Germline loops: CDR1 KGHSH, CDR2 LQKENI. CDR3 sequence: CASSLQDSDSPQYF. CDR3 DNA: TGTGCCAGCTCACTACAAGACTCGGACAGTCCCCAGTACTTC.

The V gene is TRBV5-6, the J gene TRBJ1-5, with 7 bases matching TRBD1. This CDR3 spans 16 amino acids. CDR1 and CDR2 (germline): SGHDT, YYEEEE. J lost 0 bases, V lost 4 bases, and 7 bases had no gene match. CDR3 DNA: TGTGCCAGCAGCCTCCGGACAGGATATAGCAATCAGCCCCAGCATTTT. Translation gives CASSLRTGYSNQPQHF.

CDR3 region: CASSYQGTYGYTF. CDR3 nucleotide sequence: TGTGCCAGCAGTTACCAGGGTACCTATGGCTACACCTTC. This chain joins TRBV6-2 or TRBV6-3 and TRBJ1-2; perhaps TRBD1 as D (5 bases). CDR1 MNHEY and CDR2 SVGEGT come from the germline V gene. This CDR3 has 13 amino acids. The V end was cut by 2 bases, the J end by 4 bases, with 8 bases between.

This clone was found once. V is TRBV5-1 and J is TRBJ2-3; D is possibly TRBD2 (6 bases). Looked up from germline, CDR1 is SGHRS and CDR2 is YFSETQ. CDR3 length: 17 residues. The V and J ends lost 0 bases and 0 bases respectively, with 14 bases between them. CDR3 sequence reads: CASSLALSGESTDTQYF. The CDR3 region has the DNA TGCGCCAGCAGCTTGGCCTTGTCGGGAGAAAGCACAGATACGCAGTATTTT.

This chain uses TRBV29-1 with TRBJ2-7; 9 bases match TRBD1. CDR3 length equals 14 residues. Germline-derived CDR1 and CDR2 are SQVTM and ANQGSEA. Losses at the gene ends were 4 bases for V and 2 bases for J; bases not matched to a gene: 6. CDR3 in amino acids: CSVVPGQGTYEQYF. The CDR3 nucleotides are TGCAGCGTTGTACCGGGACAGGGTACCTACGAGCAGTACTTC.

This rearrangement joins TRBV3-1 (or the pseudogene TRBV3-2) to TRBJ2-3; TRBD2 matches 10 bases. CDR3 size: 15 residues. The germline V gene has CDR1 LGHDT and CDR2 YNNKEL (reference sequence). Losses at the gene ends were 3 bases for V and 0 bases for J; bases not matched to a gene: 0. This CDR3 reads CASSQTSGSTDTQYF. The CDR3 region has the DNA TGTGCCAGCAGCCAGACTAGCGGGAGCACAGATACGCAGTATTTT.

The rearrangement uses TRBV19 and TRBJ1-2; D uncertain. The germline V gene has CDR1 LNHDA and CDR2 SQIVND (reference sequence). This CDR3 has 13 amino acids. Here the CDR3 reads CAARSYGDDGYTF. CDR3 DNA: TGTGCAGCAAGGTCGTACGGGGATGATGGCTACACCTTC. The variable domain in full, completed from reference TRBV19 and TRBJ1-2, reads DGGITQSPKYLFRKEGQNVTLSCEQNLNHDAMYWYRQDPGQGLRLIYYSQIVNDFQKGDIAEGYSVSREKKESFPLTVTSAQKNPTAFYLCAARSYGDDGYTFGSGTRLTVV.

CDR3 residues: CASSSDKTYEQYF. CDR3 coding DNA: TGTGCCAGCAGTTCGGACAAGACCTACGAGCAGTACTTC. The chain combines TRBV27 with TRBJ2-7, with a weak D call TRBD1 (5 bases). V was trimmed by 4 bases and J by 2 bases, leaving 9 bases between them. The CDR3 sequence is 13 residues long. Germline V gene data show CDR1 as MNHEY and CDR2 as SMNVEV (reference sequence).

The chain uses TRBV5-5 and TRBJ2-1, with TRBD2 matching 11 bases. CDR3 size: 17 residues. CDR1 SGHKS and CDR2 YYEKEE come from the germline V gene (reference sequence). V shed 1 base, J shed 8 bases, and the junction held 11 bases outside the gene matches. As DNA, the CDR3 is TGTGCCAGCAGCTTGAGCCTAGCGGGAGGTAGGCGGGATGAGCAGTTCTTC. Its translation: CASSLSLAGGRRDEQFF.

This clone is a singleton in its sample. The V and J genes are TRBV6-6 and TRBJ2-7; D is perhaps TRBD1 (6 bases). Germline CDR1 reads MNHNY; CDR2 reads SVGAGI (reference sequence). Trimming removed 5 bases from V and 1 base from J, with 24 bases in between. The CDR3 has 18 amino acids. This CDR3 reads CASSLEINRDTTSYEQYF. The CDR3, as DNA: TGTGCCAGCAGTCTCGAAATCAACCGGGACACAACGTCCTACGAGCAGTACTTC.

This clone occurred a few times. The chain uses TRBV9 and TRBJ2-6; D is possibly TRBD2 (6 bases). Germline assignment: CDR1 SGDLS and CDR2 YYNGEE. This CDR3 spans 18 amino acids. The V gene lost 4 bases and the J gene lost 5 bases, with 22 bases spanning the gap. The CDR3 reads CASSKPRDSEGWANVLTF. CDR3 nucleotides: TGTGCCAGCAGCAAGCCCCGGGACTCGGAGGGGTGGGCCAACGTCCTGACTTTC.

The chain carries TRBV7-2 and TRBJ1-4; possible D gene TRBD1, 5 bases. From germline, CDR1 is SGHTA and CDR2 FQGNSA. The CDR3 is 13 amino acids. The V and J ends lost 5 bases and 5 bases respectively, with 9 bases between them. The CDR3 coding sequence is TGTGCCAGCAGCCCCGACAGAAATGAAAAACTGTTTTTT. It specifies CASSPDRNEKLFF.

This chain connects TRBV15 to TRBJ2-7, with 7 bases lining up with TRBD2. With 6 bases clipped from V and 2 bases from J, the junction kept 4 bases outside the gene matches. Per germline, CDR1 LNHNV and CDR2 YYDKDF (reference sequence). The CDR3 covers 13 residues. CDR3 in DNA: TGTGCCACCAGAGCTAGCGGCACCTACGAGCAGTACTTC. Translated: CATRASGTYEQYF. Filled out from reference TRBV15 and TRBJ2-7, the complete variable domain reads DAMVIQNPRYQVTQFGKPVTLSCSQTLNHNVMYWYQQKSSQAPKLLFHYYDKDFNNEADTPDNFQSRRPNTSFCFLDIRSPGLGDTAMYLCATRASGTYEQYFGPGTRLTVT.

The chain uses TRBV5-1 and TRBJ1-1; possible D gene TRBD1, 6 bases. The germline CDR1 and CDR2 sequences are SGHRS and YFSETQ. The length of the CDR3 is 14 residues. The V end was cut by 6 bases, the J end by 1 base, with 13 bases between. The CDR3 sequence is CASNAQGPNTEAFF. The DNA of the CDR3 is TGCGCCAGCAACGCACAGGGCCCGAACACTGAAGCTTTCTTT.

The chain links TRBV12-3 or TRBV12-4 to TRBJ2-7, with 7 bases that match TRBD1. The junction had 4 bases not matched to a gene; V was cut back by 8 bases and J by 0 bases. This CDR3 comprises 13 residues. The CDR3 DNA reads TGTGCCAGCGGGTGGACAGGCTCCTACGAGCAGTACTTC. Residues: CASGWTGSYEQYF.

This chain joins TRBV25-1 and TRBJ1-1, with 7 bases aligning to TRBD1. V dropped 8 bases and J dropped 0; count of bases not matched to a gene: 6. The CDR3 is 14 residues long. Per the germline V gene, CDR1 is MGHDK and CDR2 is SYGVNS. CDR3 DNA: TGTGCCAGCGTTGAGACAGGGATGAACACTGAAGCTTTCTTT. As protein: CASVETGMNTEAFF.

The chain uses TRBV5-1 and TRBJ1-1; D remains ambiguous. CDR1 and CDR2 from the germline V gene are SGHRS and YFSETQ. V was pared by 3 bases and J by 1 base, with 10 bases between. The CDR3 has 14 residues. The CDR3 loop reads CASSSQTGNTEAFF. The CDR3 nucleotides read TGCGCCAGCAGCTCTCAGACGGGGAACACTGAAGCTTTCTTT.

Only one count was recorded for this clone. This chain joins TRBV5-6 and TRBJ1-2; possibly TRBD1 for D (6 bases). Germline V gene sequence: CDR1 SGHDT, CDR2 YYEEEE. V lost 5 bases and J lost 8, with 13 bases in between. This CDR3 region has 12 residues. The CDR3 is CASRKTGYGYTF. CDR3 nucleotides: TGTGCCAGCAGAAAAACAGGGTACGGCTACACCTTC. The variable domain in full, with the rest retrieved from reference TRBV5-6 and TRBJ1-2, is DAGVTQSPTHLIKTRGQQVTLRCSPKSGHDTVSWYQQALGQGPQFIFQYYEEEERQRGNFPDRFSGHQFPNYSSELNVNALLLGDSALYLCASRKTGYGYTFGSGTRLTVV.

The V call is TRBV10-3, the J call TRBJ2-2; weak D call: TRBD2 (6 bases). V was clipped by 6 bases and J by 1 base, with 9 bases between them. The germline gives CDR1 ENHRY, CDR2 SYGVKD. This CDR3 region has 14 residues. For the CDR3, the DNA is TGTGCCATCAGCCTAGCGATGAACACCGGGGAGCTGTTTTTT. It yields the protein CAISLAMNTGELFF.